This T cell receptor (beta chain) was retrieved from a study of cytomegalovirus exposure and HLA in healthy donors. Across the whole study: Approximately 180 million T cells yielded under 130 million unique TCR beta sequences in earlier analysis. General study results and limits: Researchers catalogued roughly 150 TCR beta chains as cytomegalovirus-associated.

Germline CDR1 LNHDA, CDR2 SQIVND (reference sequence). This CDR3 region has 16 residues. V was shortened by 4 bases and J by 4 bases, with 19 bases between the two germline ends. The PCR was carried out with 60 Vbeta primers and 13 Jbeta primers. The table came from immunoSEQ multiplex PCR; TCRdb's copy has only in-frame clones and leaves some out. This table holds 150,000 to 200,000 clones. A remark on this clone: The antigen is not known.

The sample taken for sequencing was PBMCs. The clonotype originates from a man aged 25 to 45 in good health and CMV-seronegative. The chain employs TRBV19 and TRBJ1-2, with a tentative D call TRBD1 (6 bases). CDR3 residues: CASSTSDRRQSYGYTF. The CDR3 DNA reads TGTGCCAGTAGTACTTCGGACAGACGACAGTCCTATGGCTACACCTTC.